These T cell receptor beta chains were read from a single sample in a study of blood T cell repertoires in COVID-19. Produced via immunoSEQ multiplex PCR; TCRdb's table is partial and in-frame only. The repertoire includes 290,000 or so clones, roughly nine tenths of them detected once, and over 2% sits in the top ten. What was sequenced was peripheral blood. These receptors originate from a woman aged 25 to 45 with COVID-19, enrolled during active disease. Both conserved end residues are part of each CDR3. The order of the fields is clone size, V gene, J gene, CDR3 protein. Not every row has a clone size; where given, it reads once, few, many or a size class.

NA	TRBV28	TRBJ1-5	CASSGQGPQPQHF
NA	TRBV19	TRBJ1-4	CASVGPWTGNEKLFF
NA	TRBV29-1	TRBJ1-2	CSVEDRRAIPYGYTF
NA	TRBV3-1/TRBV3-2	TRBJ1-6	CASSQVRSNSPLHF
NA	TRBV3-1/TRBV3-2	TRBJ1-1	CASSQRGGGNTEAFF
few	TRBV2	TRBJ1-1	CASNSGMNTEAFF
NA	TRBV24-1	TRBJ2-1	CATSDVAGKGYNEQFF
NA	TRBV5-6	TRBJ2-5	CASSLYGDSRSGETQYF
NA	TRBV11-3	TRBJ2-5	CASSPTSGDGETQYF
NA	TRBV5-5	TRBJ2-3	CASSFGLAGSQDTQYF
NA	TRBV6-6	TRBJ2-7	CASMNSGAGGGEQYF
NA	TRBV5-8	TRBJ1-5	CASSLYSNNQPQHF
NA	TRBV6-2/TRBV6-3	TRBJ2-1	CASSYSSSGRGKANEQFF
NA	TRBV4-2	TRBJ2-3	CASSQDRRAGGIHF
NA	TRBV2	TRBJ1-1	CASGQTRLNTEAFF
NA	TRBV30	TRBJ1-5	CAWRSGGGQPQHF
NA	TRBV19	TRBJ1-4	CASRVGDTSEKLFF
NA	TRBV9	TRBJ2-3	CASSVAPLAGGGTDTQYF
NA	TRBV29-1	TRBJ1-2	CSVEDPGRGDGYTF
NA	TRBV6-5	TRBJ1-3	CASSYSAGDAGNTIYF
NA	TRBV29-1	TRBJ1-2	CSVGGTGYIITF
NA	TRBV29-1	TRBJ1-4	CSVSQAAGEKLFF
NA	TRBV28	TRBJ1-6	CASSLTRGPLHF
NA	TRBV7-8	TRBJ2-7	CASILQTSGTTYEQYF
NA	TRBV2	TRBJ1-5	CASSGDNSNQPQHF
NA	TRBV7-3	TRBJ1-2	CASSPGIGYGYTF
NA	TRBV28	TRBJ2-5	CASSGGGNRETQYF
NA	TRBV7-8	TRBJ2-3	CASIRLASTDTQYF
NA	TRBV10-3	TRBJ1-4	CAISDGGLDEKLFF
NA	TRBV27	TRBJ1-6	CASSNQGYNSPLHF
NA	TRBV21-1	TRBJ2-5	CASSKVRETQYF
NA	TRBV2	TRBJ1-5	CASSLDRGGNQPQHF
NA	TRBV30	TRBJ2-7	CAWRDSYEQYF
NA	TRBV5-4	TRBJ2-2	CASSDPGTSTGELFF
NA	TRBV30	TRBJ1-2	CAWSVPHSGSHYGYTF
NA	TRBV30	TRBJ1-2	CAWSNRGDQGYTF
NA	TRBV7-2	TRBJ1-2	CASSFNRGDGYTF
NA	TRBV5-1	TRBJ1-2	CASSLTLTGMVSNYGYTF
NA	TRBV2	TRBJ2-1	CASTEAPVNEQFF
NA	TRBV29-1	TRBJ2-2	CSVEKHATGELFF
NA	TRBV3-1/TRBV3-2	TRBJ1-1	CASSQGRQGATEAFF
NA	TRBV5-1	TRBJ1-4	CASASVTNEKLFF
NA	TRBV27	TRBJ2-7	CASSLPTGGSTYEQYF
NA	TRBV27	TRBJ2-5	CASSPSGTGETQYF
NA	TRBV30	TRBJ2-3	CAWSVRLAGSTDTQYF
once	TRBV10-3	TRBJ1-4	CAISEEGNEKLFF
NA	TRBV10-3	TRBJ2-3	CAISALLTGGGDTQYF
NA	TRBV11-2	TRBJ2-5	CASSSGGGIRRETQYF
NA	TRBV28	TRBJ1-2	CASSWDNRGEGYTF
NA	TRBV3-1/TRBV3-2	TRBJ1-4	CASSREGADEKLFF
NA	TRBV25-1	TRBJ1-2	CASTPTGGGGYTF
NA	TRBV15	TRBJ2-3	CATRMNRGGNTDTQYF
once	TRBV28	TRBJ1-2	CGANYGYTF
NA	TRBV20-1	TRBJ2-5	CSARVPAGLYF
NA	TRBV2	TRBJ1-3	CASVRAPSGNTIYF
NA	TRBV5-4	TRBJ2-1	CASSGQGGSYNEQFF
NA	TRBV2	TRBJ1-1	CASRLSYGNEAFF
NA	TRBV19	TRBJ1-5	CASSANTGLQPQHF
NA	TRBV6-5	TRBJ2-7	CASSYSGLAHSYEQYF
once	TRBV5-1	TRBJ1-2	CASSLDFWTGLLYGYTF